The sequence of this T cell receptor beta chain was determined in a study of regulatory T cells in long-lasting Graves disease. V gave up 5 bases and J gave up 5 bases; unmatched junction bases: 11. The CDR3 is 16 residues long. Germline V gene sequence: CDR1 SGHAT, CDR2 FQNNGV. In building TCR beta libraries, iRepertoire HTBI primers were used together with Arm-PCR of CDR3 regions. MiXCR, run by TCRdb on the multiplex PCR reads, gives a single entry per CDR3 protein. The sample holds under 300,000 distinct CDR3 sequences, around 19% seen once. This clonotype was seen repeatedly, ten times or more. Its target is not known. Notes on the study in general: Exclusively peripheral blood, rather than thyroid tissue, was studied.

Time point specified: newly diagnosed GD, antithyroid drugs for less than 3 months. After RNA was extracted from PBMCs, the TCR library was made from it. Patients came from an endocrinology department in Xi'an, China. The same sample was also studied in work on T cells in Graves' hyperthyroidism and ophthalmopathy. This second report adds: HTBI primers were used for first-round RT-PCR of the TCR CDR3.

J is TRBJ2-2 and V is TRBV11-2, with 7 positions matching TRBD1. The sample consisted of peripheral blood mononuclear cells (PBMCs), taken at new diagnosis, from a patient treated with antithyroid drugs. The receptor was derived from a woman aged 30 to 39 with Graves disease. The CDR3 spells CASSPQRGHRTGELFF. In DNA form, the CDR3 reads TGTGCCAGCAGCCCCCAGAGGGGGCATCGAACCGGGGAGCTGTTTTTT.